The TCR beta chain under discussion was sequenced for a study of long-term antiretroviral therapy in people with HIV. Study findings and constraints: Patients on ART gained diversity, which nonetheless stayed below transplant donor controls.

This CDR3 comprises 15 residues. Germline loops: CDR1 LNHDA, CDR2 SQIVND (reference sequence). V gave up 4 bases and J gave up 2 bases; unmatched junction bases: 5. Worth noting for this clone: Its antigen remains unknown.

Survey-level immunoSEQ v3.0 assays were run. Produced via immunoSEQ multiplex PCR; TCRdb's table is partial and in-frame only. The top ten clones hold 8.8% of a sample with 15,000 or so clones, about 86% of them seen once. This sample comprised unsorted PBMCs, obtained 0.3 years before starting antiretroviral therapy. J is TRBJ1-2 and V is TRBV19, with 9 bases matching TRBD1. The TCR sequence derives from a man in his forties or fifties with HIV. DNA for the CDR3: TGTGCCAGTAGTAATTCCGGGACAGGGAACTATGGCTACACCTTC. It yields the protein CASSNSGTGNYGYTF.